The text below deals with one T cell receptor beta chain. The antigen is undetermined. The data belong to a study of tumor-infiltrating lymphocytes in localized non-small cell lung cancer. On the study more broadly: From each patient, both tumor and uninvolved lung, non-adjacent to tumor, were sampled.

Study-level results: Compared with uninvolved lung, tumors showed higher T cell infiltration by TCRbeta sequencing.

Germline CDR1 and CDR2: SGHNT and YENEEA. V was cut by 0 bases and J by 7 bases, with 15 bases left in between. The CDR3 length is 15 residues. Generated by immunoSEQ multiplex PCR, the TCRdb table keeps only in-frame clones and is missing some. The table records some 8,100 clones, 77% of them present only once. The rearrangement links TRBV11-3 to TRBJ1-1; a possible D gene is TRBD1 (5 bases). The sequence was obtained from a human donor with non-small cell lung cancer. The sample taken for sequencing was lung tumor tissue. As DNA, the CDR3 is TGTGCCAGCAGCTTAGATGGGACCTCGACGAGTGAAGCTTTCTTT. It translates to CASSLDGTSTSEAFF.